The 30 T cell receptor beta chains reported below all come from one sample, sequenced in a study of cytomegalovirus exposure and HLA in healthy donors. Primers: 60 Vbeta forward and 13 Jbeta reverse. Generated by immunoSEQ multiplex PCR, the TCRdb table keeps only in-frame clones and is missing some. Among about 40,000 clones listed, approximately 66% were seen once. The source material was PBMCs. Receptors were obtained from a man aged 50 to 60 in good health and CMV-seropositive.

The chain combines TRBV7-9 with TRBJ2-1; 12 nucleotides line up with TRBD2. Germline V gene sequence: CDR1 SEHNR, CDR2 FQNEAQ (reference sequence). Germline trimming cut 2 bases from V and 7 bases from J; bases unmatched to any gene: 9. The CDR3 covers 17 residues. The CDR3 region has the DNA TGTGCCAGCAGCTTAAGGGAACTAGCGGGGGGCAGGAATGAGCAGTTCTTC. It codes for CASSLRELAGGRNEQFF.

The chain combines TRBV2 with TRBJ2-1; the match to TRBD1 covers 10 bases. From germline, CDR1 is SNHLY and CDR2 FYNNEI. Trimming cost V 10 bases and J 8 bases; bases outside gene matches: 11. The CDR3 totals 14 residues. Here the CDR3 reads CATQQGQGFDEQFF. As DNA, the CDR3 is TGTGCCACCCAACAGGGACAGGGGTTCGATGAGCAGTTCTTC.

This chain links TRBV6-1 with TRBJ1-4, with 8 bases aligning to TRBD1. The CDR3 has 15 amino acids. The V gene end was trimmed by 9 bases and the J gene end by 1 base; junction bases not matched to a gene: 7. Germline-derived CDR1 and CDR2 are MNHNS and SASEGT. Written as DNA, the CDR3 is TGTGCCAGTAAAACCGGACAGGGAACTAATGAAAAACTGTTTTTT. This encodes CASKTGQGTNEKLFF.

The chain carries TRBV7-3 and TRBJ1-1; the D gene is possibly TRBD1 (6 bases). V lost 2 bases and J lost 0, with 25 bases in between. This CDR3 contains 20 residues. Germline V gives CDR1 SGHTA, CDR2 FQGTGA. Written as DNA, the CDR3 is TGTGCCAGCAGCTTACGACCACCCGGGACACCCGCCCTAATGAACACTGAAGCTTTCTTT. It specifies CASSLRPPGTPALMNTEAFF. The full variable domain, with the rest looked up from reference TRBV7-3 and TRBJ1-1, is GAGVSQTPSNKVTEKGKYVELRCDPISGHTALYWYRQSLGQGPEFLIYFQGTGAADDSGLPNDRFFAVRPEGSVSTLKIQRTERGDSAVYLCASSLRPPGTPALMNTEAFFGQGTRLTVV.

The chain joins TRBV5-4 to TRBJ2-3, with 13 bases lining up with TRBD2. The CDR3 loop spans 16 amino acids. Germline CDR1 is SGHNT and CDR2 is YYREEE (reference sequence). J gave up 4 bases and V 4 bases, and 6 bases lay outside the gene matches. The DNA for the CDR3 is TGTGCCAGCAGCCGGTCCGGGACTAGCGGGGCAGATACGCAGTATTTT. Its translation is CASSRSGTSGADTQYF.

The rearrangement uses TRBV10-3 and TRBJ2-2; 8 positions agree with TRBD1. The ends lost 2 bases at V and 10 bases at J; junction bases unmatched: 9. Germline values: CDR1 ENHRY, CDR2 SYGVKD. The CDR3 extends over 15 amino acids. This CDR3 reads CAISERTGLSAELFF. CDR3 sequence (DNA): TGTGCCATCAGTGAGCGGACAGGGCTAAGCGCGGAGCTGTTTTTT.

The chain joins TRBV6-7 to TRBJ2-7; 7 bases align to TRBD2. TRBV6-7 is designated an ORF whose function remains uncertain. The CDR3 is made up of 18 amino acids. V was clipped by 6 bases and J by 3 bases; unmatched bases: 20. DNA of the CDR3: TGTGCCAGCAGCCCCCGGATTCGCGGGGGTCATGACCTCTACGAGCAGTACTTC. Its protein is CASSPRIRGGHDLYEQYF.

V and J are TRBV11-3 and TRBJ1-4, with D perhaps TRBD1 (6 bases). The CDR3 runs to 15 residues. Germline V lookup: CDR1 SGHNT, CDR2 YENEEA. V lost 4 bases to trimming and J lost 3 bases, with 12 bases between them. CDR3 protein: CASSSQGMANEKLFF. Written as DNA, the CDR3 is TGTGCCAGCAGCTCCCAGGGGATGGCTAATGAAAAACTGTTTTTT.

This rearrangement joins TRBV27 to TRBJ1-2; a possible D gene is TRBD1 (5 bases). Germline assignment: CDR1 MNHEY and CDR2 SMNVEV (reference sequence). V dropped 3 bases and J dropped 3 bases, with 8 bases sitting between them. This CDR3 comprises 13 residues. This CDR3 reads CASSFQGDYGYTF. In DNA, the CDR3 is TGTGCCAGCAGTTTCCAGGGTGACTATGGCTACACCTTC.

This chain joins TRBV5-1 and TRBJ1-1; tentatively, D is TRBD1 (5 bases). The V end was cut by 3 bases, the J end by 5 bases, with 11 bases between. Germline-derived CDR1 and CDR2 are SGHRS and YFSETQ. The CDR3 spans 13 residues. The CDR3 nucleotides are TGCGCCAGCAGCTCACAGGAGGGGACTGAAGCTTTCTTT. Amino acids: CASSSQEGTEAFF.

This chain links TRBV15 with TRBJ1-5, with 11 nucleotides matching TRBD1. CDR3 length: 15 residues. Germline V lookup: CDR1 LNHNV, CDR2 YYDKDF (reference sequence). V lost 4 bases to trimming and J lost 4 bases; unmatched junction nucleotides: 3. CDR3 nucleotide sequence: TGTGCCACCAGCACAGGACAGGGGGCAAATCAGCCCCAGCATTTT. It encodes CATSTGQGANQPQHF. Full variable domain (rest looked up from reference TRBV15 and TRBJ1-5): DAMVIQNPRYQVTQFGKPVTLSCSQTLNHNVMYWYQQKSSQAPKLLFHYYDKDFNNEADTPDNFQSRRPNTSFCFLDIRSPGLGDTAMYLCATSTGQGANQPQHFGDGTRLSIL.

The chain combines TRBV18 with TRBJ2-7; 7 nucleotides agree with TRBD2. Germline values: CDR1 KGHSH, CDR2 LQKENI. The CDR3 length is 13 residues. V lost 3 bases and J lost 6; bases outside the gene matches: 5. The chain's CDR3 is CASSPWGGAEQYF. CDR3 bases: TGTGCCAGCTCACCCTGGGGAGGGGCCGAGCAGTACTTC.

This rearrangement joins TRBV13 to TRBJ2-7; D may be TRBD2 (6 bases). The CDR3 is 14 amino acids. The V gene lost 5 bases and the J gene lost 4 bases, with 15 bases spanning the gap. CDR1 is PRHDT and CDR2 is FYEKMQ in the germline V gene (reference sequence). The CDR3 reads CASSPRQGGYEQYF. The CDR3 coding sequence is TGTGCCAGCAGCCCCCGGCAGGGAGGATACGAGCAGTACTTC.

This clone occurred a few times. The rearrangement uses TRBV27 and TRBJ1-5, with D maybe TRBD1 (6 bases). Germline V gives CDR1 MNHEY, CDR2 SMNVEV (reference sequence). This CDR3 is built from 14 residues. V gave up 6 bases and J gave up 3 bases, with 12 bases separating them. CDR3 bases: TGTGCCAGCAGACGACAGGTGTTCAATCAGCCCCAGCATTTT. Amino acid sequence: CASRRQVFNQPQHF.

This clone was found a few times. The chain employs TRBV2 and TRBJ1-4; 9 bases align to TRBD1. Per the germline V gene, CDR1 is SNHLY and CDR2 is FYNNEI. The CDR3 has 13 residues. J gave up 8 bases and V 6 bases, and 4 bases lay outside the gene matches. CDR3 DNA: TGTGCCAGCAGCAGAGGACAGGGGGAAAAACTGTTTTTT. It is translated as CASSRGQGEKLFF.

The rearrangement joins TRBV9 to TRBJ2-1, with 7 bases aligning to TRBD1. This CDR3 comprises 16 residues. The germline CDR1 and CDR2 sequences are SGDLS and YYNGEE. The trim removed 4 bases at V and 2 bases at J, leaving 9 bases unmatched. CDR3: CASSYTTGVTYNEQFF. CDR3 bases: TGTGCCAGCAGCTATACCACAGGGGTGACCTACAATGAGCAGTTCTTC.

In DNA, the CDR3 is TGTGCCAGCAGTGAAGAATCCTATAGCAATCAGCCCCAGCATTTT. This encodes CASSEESYSNQPQHF. This chain uses TRBV6-4 with TRBJ1-5; no clear D. Germline loops: CDR1 MRHNA, CDR2 SNTAGT. Trimming cost V 3 bases and J 0 bases, with 9 bases left between them. The CDR3 runs to 15 residues.

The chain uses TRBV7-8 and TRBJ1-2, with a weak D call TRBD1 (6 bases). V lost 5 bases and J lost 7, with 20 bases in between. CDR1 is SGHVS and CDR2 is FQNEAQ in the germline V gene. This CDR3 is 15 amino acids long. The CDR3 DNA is TGTGCCAGCAGCCCCGATAACTTTAGGGGGAGTGGCTACACCTTC. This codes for CASSPDNFRGSGYTF.

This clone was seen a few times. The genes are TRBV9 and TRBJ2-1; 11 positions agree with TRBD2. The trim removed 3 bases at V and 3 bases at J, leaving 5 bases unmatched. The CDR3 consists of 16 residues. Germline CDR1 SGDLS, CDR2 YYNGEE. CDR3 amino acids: CASSAAGTSGYNEQFF. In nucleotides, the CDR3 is TGTGCCAGCAGCGCCGCCGGGACTAGCGGCTACAATGAGCAGTTCTTC.

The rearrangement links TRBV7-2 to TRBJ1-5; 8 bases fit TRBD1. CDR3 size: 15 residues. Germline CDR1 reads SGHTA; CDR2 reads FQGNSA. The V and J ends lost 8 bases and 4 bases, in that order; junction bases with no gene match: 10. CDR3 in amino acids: CASALDRDVNQPQHF. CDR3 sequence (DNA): TGTGCCAGCGCCCTGGACAGGGATGTGAATCAGCCCCAGCATTTT.

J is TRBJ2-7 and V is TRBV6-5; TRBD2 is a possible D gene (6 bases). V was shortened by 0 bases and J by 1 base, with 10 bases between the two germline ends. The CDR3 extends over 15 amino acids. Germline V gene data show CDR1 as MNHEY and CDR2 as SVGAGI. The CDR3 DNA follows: TGTGCCAGCAGTTACTCGGGGCGGGGATCCTACGAGCAGTACTTC. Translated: CASSYSGRGSYEQYF.

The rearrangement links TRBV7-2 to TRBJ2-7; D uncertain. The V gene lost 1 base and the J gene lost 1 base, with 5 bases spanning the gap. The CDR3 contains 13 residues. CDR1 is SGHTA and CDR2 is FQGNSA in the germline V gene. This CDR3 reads CASSLGPSYEQYF. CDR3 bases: TGTGCCAGCAGCTTAGGGCCTTCCTACGAGCAGTACTTC.

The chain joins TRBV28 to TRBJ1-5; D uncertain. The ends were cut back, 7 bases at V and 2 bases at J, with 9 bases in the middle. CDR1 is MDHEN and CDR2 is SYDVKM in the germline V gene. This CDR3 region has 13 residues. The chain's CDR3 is CASTSSGNQPQHF. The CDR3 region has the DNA TGTGCCAGCACCTCTAGTGGCAATCAGCCCCAGCATTTT.

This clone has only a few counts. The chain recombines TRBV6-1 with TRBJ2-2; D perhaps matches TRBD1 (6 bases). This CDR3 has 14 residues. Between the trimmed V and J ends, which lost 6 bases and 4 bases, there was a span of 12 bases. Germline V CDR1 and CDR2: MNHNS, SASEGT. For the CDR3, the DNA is TGTGCCAGCAGAGCAGCAGGGGTCACCGGGGAGCTGTTTTTT. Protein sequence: CASRAAGVTGELFF.

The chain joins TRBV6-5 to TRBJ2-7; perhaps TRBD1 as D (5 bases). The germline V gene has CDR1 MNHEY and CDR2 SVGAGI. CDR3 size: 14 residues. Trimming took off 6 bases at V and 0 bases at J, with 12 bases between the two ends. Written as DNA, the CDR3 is TGTGCCAGCAGCCGACAGCGAAGCTCCTACGAGCAGTACTTC. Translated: CASSRQRSSYEQYF.

In DNA, the CDR3 is TGTGCCAGCAGCGCCCAGGGCTCGAACACTGAAGCTTTCTTT. It specifies CASSAQGSNTEAFF. The chain combines TRBV9 with TRBJ1-1; a possible D gene is TRBD1 (5 bases). V lost 3 bases and J 1 base, leaving 10 bases between the germline ends. This CDR3 spans 14 amino acids. Germline CDR1 and CDR2: SGDLS and YYNGEE.

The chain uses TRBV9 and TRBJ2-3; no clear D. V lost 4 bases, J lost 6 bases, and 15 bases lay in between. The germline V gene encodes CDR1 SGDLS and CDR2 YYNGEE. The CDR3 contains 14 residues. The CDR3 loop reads CASSLFQAWDTQYF. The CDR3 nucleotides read TGTGCCAGCAGCCTGTTCCAGGCCTGGGATACGCAGTATTTT.

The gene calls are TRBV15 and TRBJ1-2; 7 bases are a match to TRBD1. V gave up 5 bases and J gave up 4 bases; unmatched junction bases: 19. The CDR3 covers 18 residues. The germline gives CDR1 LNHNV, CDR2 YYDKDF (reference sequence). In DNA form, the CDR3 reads TGTGCCACCAGCCCTGGAGGGACAGCGCGGCGGGGGGTCTATGGCTACACCTTC. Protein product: CATSPGGTARRGVYGYTF. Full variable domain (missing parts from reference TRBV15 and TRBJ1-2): DAMVIQNPRYQVTQFGKPVTLSCSQTLNHNVMYWYQQKSSQAPKLLFHYYDKDFNNEADTPDNFQSRRPNTSFCFLDIRSPGLGDTAMYLCATSPGGTARRGVYGYTFGSGTRLTVV.

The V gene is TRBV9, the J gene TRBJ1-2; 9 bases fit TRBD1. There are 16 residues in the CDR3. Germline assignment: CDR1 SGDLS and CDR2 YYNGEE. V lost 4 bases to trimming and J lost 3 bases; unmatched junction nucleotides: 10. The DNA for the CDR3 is TGTGCCAGCAGCTCCAGGGGACAGGGCGTTCACTATGGCTACACCTTC. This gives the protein CASSSRGQGVHYGYTF. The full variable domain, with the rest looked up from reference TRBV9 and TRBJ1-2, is DSGVTQTPKHLITATGQRVTLRCSPRSGDLSVYWYQQSLDQGLQFLIQYYNGEERAKGNILERFSAQQFPDLHSELNLSSLELGDSALYFCASSSRGQGVHYGYTFGSGTRLTVV.

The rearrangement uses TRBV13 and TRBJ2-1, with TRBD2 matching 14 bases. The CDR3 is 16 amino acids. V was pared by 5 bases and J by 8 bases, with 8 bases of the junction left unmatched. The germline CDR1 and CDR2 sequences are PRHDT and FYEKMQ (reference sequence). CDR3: CASSVLTSGGVDEQFF. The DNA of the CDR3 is TGTGCCAGCAGCGTCCTGACTAGCGGGGGGGTGGATGAGCAGTTCTTC.